One sample yielded the 28 T cell receptor beta chains listed below, sequenced in a study of identical twins. TCRdb analysed the 5' RACE reads with MiXCR anew, one entry per CDR3 protein. The sample yields 640,000 or so distinct CDR3 sequences, less than 7% seen once. Sequenced sample: naive T cells sorted from blood. Receptor source: a man aged 18-30 years in good health.

This clonotype was picked up many times. J is TRBJ2-3 and V is TRBV5-1; D might be TRBD1 (6 bases). V was shortened by 6 bases and J by 0 bases, with 14 bases between the two germline ends. The CDR3 extends over 15 amino acids. From germline, CDR1 is SGHRS and CDR2 YFSETQ. In nucleotides, the CDR3 is TGCGCCAGCACTACCGGGACAACAAGCACAGATACGCAGTATTTT. It is translated as CASTTGTTSTDTQYF.

This clonotype was seen a handful of times. The V call is TRBV7-9, the J call TRBJ2-3; maybe TRBD2 (6 bases). V was trimmed by 11 bases and J by 0 bases, leaving 12 bases between them. CDR3 length equals 13 residues. Germline-derived CDR1 and CDR2 are SEHNR and FQNEAQ (reference sequence). CDR3 sequence (DNA): TGTGCCCACGGGGCGGGGAGCACAGATACGCAGTATTTT. Its protein is CAHGAGSTDTQYF. Using reference TRBV7-9 and TRBJ2-3 for the parts outside the CDR3, the full variable domain is DTGVSQNPRHKITKRGQNVTFRCDPISEHNRLYWYRQTLGQGPEFLTYFQNEAQLEKSRLLSDRFSAERPKGSFSTLEIQRTEQGDSAMYLCAHGAGSTDTQYFGPGTRLTVL.

This clonotype was counted between two and nine times. J is TRBJ2-3 and V is TRBV20-1; D is undetermined. The V gene lost 0 bases and the J gene lost 3 bases, with 16 bases spanning the gap. The CDR3 runs to 16 residues. CDR1 is DFQATT and CDR2 is SNEGSKA in the germline V gene (reference sequence). The DNA for the CDR3 is TGCAGTGCTAGAGATCTCAGGTCAAGACTTACAGATACGCAGTATTTT. As protein: CSARDLRSRLTDTQYF.

A few counts support this clonotype. The chain carries TRBV11-2 and TRBJ2-1, with 7 nucleotides matching TRBD2. The CDR3 loop spans 18 amino acids. V dropped 3 bases and J dropped 0; count of bases not matched to a gene: 11. CDR1 and CDR2 from the germline V gene are SGHAT and FQNNGV. CDR3: CASSFPRRSGTSYNEQFF. CDR3 nucleotides: TGTGCCAGCAGCTTCCCCCGTAGGAGCGGGACCTCCTACAATGAGCAGTTCTTC.

This clonotype was seen a handful of times. V gene TRBV7-8 combines with J gene TRBJ2-1; 12 bases align to TRBD2. This CDR3 is 16 amino acids long. The junction had 6 bases not matched to a gene; V was cut back by 1 base and J by 8 bases. Germline V gene sequence: CDR1 SGHVS, CDR2 FQNEAQ. CDR3 sequence: CASSLGRLAGADEQFF. The CDR3 DNA reads as TGTGCCAGCAGCTTAGGCCGACTAGCGGGAGCGGATGAGCAGTTCTTC.

With regard to this clonotype: A much more abundant neighbour one base away suggests this may be a read error. The chain recombines TRBV12-3 or TRBV12-4 with TRBJ1-5, with TRBD1 as a possible D gene (6 bases). The CDR3 length is 14 residues. Here the CDR3 reads CGSNSGTSPGPQHF. CDR3 in DNA: TGTGGCAGCAACTCCGGGACATCCCCTGGGCCCCAGCATTTT.

The CDR3 nucleotides read TGTGCCAGCAGCCAAGACAGGACTAGCGGGAGTACCGGGGAGCTGTTTTTT. The encoded protein is CASSQDRTSGSTGELFF. The J gene is TRBJ2-2, the V gene TRBV3-1; 13 nucleotides align to TRBD2. The CDR3 spans 17 residues. From germline, CDR1 is LGHDT and CDR2 YNNKEL (reference sequence). With 0 bases clipped from V and 5 bases from J, the junction kept 3 bases outside the gene matches.

The V call is TRBV18, the J call TRBJ2-6, with D possibly being TRBD2 (6 bases). This CDR3 has 17 residues. V was trimmed by 5 bases and J by 0 bases, leaving 14 bases between them. Looked up from germline, CDR1 is KGHSH and CDR2 is LQKENI. DNA of the CDR3: TGTGCCAGCTCATCGGGAGACCCGAGCTCTGGGGCCAACGTCCTGACTTTC. Protein sequence: CASSSGDPSSGANVLTF.

This clonotype was counted only a few times. The chain couples TRBV19 to TRBJ1-5; no clear D. Trimming left V 5 bases short and J 4 bases short, with 9 bases between. The germline gives CDR1 LNHDA, CDR2 SQIVND (reference sequence). This CDR3 has 13 amino acids. CDR3 bases: TGTGCCAGTAGTGCGGCGGCTAATCAGCCCCAGCATTTT. Its translation: CASSAAANQPQHF.

There are many counts of this clonotype. The chain employs TRBV11-1 and TRBJ2-3, with D possibly TRBD2 on 5 matching bases. CDR3 length equals 14 residues. Looked up from germline, CDR1 is SGHAT and CDR2 is FQDESV (reference sequence). V lost 5 bases and J lost 2, with 11 bases in between. CDR3 amino acids: CASSRDGVTDTQYF. In DNA, the CDR3 is TGTGCCAGCAGCCGAGACGGGGTCACAGATACGCAGTATTTT.

Comment on this clonotype: This likely comes from a read error, as the CDR3 has no conserved phenylalanine or tryptophan at its end. V is TRBV12-3 or TRBV12-4 and J is TRBJ2-1, with TRBD1 matching over 7 bases. V shed 3 bases, J shed 8 bases, and the junction held 7 bases outside the gene matches. The CDR3 runs to 14 residues. The CDR3 nucleotides are TGTGCCAGCAGTTTGGTCCAGGGGGTCGATGAGCAGTTCTTA. Its translation is CASSLVQGVDEQFL.

The sample holds many counts of this clonotype. V usage is TRBV3-1 and J usage is TRBJ1-5; D remains unclear. Germline CDR1 is LGHDT and CDR2 is YNNKEL (reference sequence). The V end lost 0 bases, the J end lost 6 bases, and 6 bases lay between the germline ends. The CDR3 has 13 amino acids. The CDR3 coding sequence is TGTGCCAGCAGCCAAGATCGGGTTCAGCCCCAGCATTTT. This sequence encodes CASSQDRVQPQHF.

This clonotype came up a few times. The V gene is TRBV20-1, the J gene TRBJ2-3; TRBD2 matches 12 bases. V shed 6 bases and J 11 bases; nucleotides not matched to a gene: 21. CDR3 length: 17 amino acids. The germline gives CDR1 DFQATT, CDR2 SNEGSKA (reference sequence). The CDR3 DNA is TGCAGTGCAAGGTCCCCGAGACTAGCGGGAGACCCCATCCTGCAGTATTTT. Translating gives CSARSPRLAGDPILQYF.

This clonotype was seen once. V is TRBV7-3 and J is TRBJ2-1, with D perhaps being TRBD1 or TRBD2 (5 bases each). Trimming pared 0 bases from V and 10 bases from J, leaving 19 bases between. The CDR3 runs to 16 residues. In germline, CDR1 is SGHTA, CDR2 FQGTGA. The DNA for the CDR3 is TGTGCCAGCAGCTTAACGGGGCTAGCCAACATCAACGAGCAGTTCTTC. Residues: CASSLTGLANINEQFF.

This clonotype was recorded at least ten times. The chain has TRBV5-6 and TRBJ2-1; no definite D call. V lost 0 bases, J lost 0 bases, and 7 bases lay in between. CDR3 length equals 15 residues. The germline V gene has CDR1 SGHDT and CDR2 YYEEEE. Here the CDR3 DNA reads TGTGCCAGCAGCTTGGTCACCCTCTCCTACAATGAGCAGTTCTTC. It yields the protein CASSLVTLSYNEQFF. Variable domain in full (rest from reference TRBV5-6 and TRBJ2-1): DAGVTQSPTHLIKTRGQQVTLRCSPKSGHDTVSWYQQALGQGPQFIFQYYEEEERQRGNFPDRFSGHQFPNYSSELNVNALLLGDSALYLCASSLVTLSYNEQFFGPGTRLTVL.

This clonotype was recorded at least ten times. The chain recombines TRBV12-3 or TRBV12-4 with TRBJ2-5; the match to TRBD2 covers 12 bases. V lost 8 bases and J lost 7; bases outside the gene matches: 2. The CDR3 has 12 amino acids. The CDR3 DNA reads as TGTGCCAGCGGACTAGCGGGACTGACCCAGTACTTC. It is translated as CASGLAGLTQYF.

In its sample, this clonotype was seen many times. The chain carries TRBV5-1 and TRBJ2-1; unclear D gene. The V end lost 0 bases, the J end lost 5 bases, and 9 bases lay between the germline ends. This CDR3 has 14 amino acids. Per germline, CDR1 SGHRS and CDR2 YFSETQ. Here the CDR3 reads CASSLGGDHNEQFF. The CDR3 nucleotides are TGCGCCAGCAGCTTGGGTGGTGACCACAATGAGCAGTTCTTC.

The chain has TRBV12-3 or TRBV12-4 and TRBJ1-2; perhaps TRBD1 as D (5 bases). CDR3 size: 13 residues. V was pared by 6 bases and J by 4 bases, with 12 bases between. The CDR3 sequence: CASRGDWGYGYTF. CDR3 in DNA: TGTGCCAGCAGGGGGGACTGGGGCTATGGCTACACCTTC.

This chain joins TRBV20-1 and TRBJ2-7; D is perhaps TRBD2 (6 bases). Trimming stripped 1 base from V and 4 bases from J, with 14 bases between. CDR1 and CDR2 from the germline V gene are DFQATT and SNEGSKA (reference sequence). CDR3 length: 14 residues. CDR3 bases: TGCAGTGCTAGAGGTCCCCAAGGAGGGTACGAGCAGTACTTC. Its translation: CSARGPQGGYEQYF.

The V gene is TRBV5-1, the J gene TRBJ2-5; the D is unclear. CDR3 length equals 16 residues. Trimming left V 4 bases short and J 2 bases short, with 18 bases between. In germline, CDR1 is SGHRS, CDR2 YFSETQ. This chain's CDR3 is CASSRQGVGEQETQYF. CDR3 DNA sequence: TGCGCCAGCAGCCGACAAGGAGTTGGAGAACAAGAGACCCAGTACTTC. Drawing the rest from reference TRBV5-1 and TRBJ2-5, the complete variable domain is KAGVTQTPRYLIKTRGQQVTLSCSPISGHRSVSWYQQTPGQGLQFLFEYFSETQRNKGNFPGRFSGRQFSNSRSEMNVSTLELGDSALYLCASSRQGVGEQETQYFGPGTRLLVL.

V gene TRBV6-1 combines with J gene TRBJ2-5; D perhaps matches TRBD1 (5 bases). Trimming removed 6 bases from V and 5 bases from J, with 19 bases in between. CDR1 MNHNS and CDR2 SASEGT come from the germline V gene. This CDR3 is 15 amino acids long. The CDR3 loop reads CASSIGAVSRETQYF. CDR3 coding DNA: TGTGCCAGCAGCATAGGGGCAGTAAGTCGCGAGACCCAGTACTTC.

This clonotype has at least ten counts. The V and J genes are TRBV5-5 and TRBJ2-1; perhaps TRBD2 as D (5 bases). The germline CDR1 and CDR2 sequences are SGHKS and YYEKEE (reference sequence). With 4 bases removed from V and 5 bases from J, the gap between germline ends came to 16 bases. This CDR3 is 15 amino acids long. Here the CDR3 DNA reads TGTGCCAGCAGCGTGGGTCGGGGTCCCCACAATGAGCAGTTCTTC. Translated, it gives CASSVGRGPHNEQFF.

At least ten counts were recorded for this clonotype. V usage is TRBV6-2 or TRBV6-3 and J usage is TRBJ2-7; TRBD1 agrees at 7 bases. The germline V gene encodes CDR1 MNHEY and CDR2 SVGEGT. The CDR3 length is 17 residues. V shed 4 bases and J 0 bases; nucleotides not matched to a gene: 12. The CDR3 loop reads CASSFLTPGQTSYEQYF. CDR3 coding DNA: TGTGCCAGCAGTTTCCTTACTCCGGGACAGACCTCCTACGAGCAGTACTTC.

The sample holds many counts of this clonotype. The chain joins TRBV7-2 to TRBJ1-6, with D perhaps matching TRBD1 (6 bases). The germline V gene has CDR1 SGHTA and CDR2 FQGNSA. The CDR3 runs to 13 residues. V shed 7 bases and J shed 8 bases, with 12 bases lying between them. In DNA form, the CDR3 reads TGTGCCAGCAACAGGGATCCGGATTCACCCCTCCACTTT. Translating it yields CASNRDPDSPLHF.

There are a few counts of this clonotype. CDR3 protein: CASRAPRGTDLFF. DNA of the CDR3: TGTGCCAGCAGAGCCCCCCGGGGCACAGATTTGTTCTTC. The V gene is TRBV6-4, the J gene TRBJ2-1; D might be TRBD1 or TRBD2, each matching 5 bases. V shed 6 bases and J shed 15 bases, with 21 bases lying between them. There are 13 residues in the CDR3. Germline-derived CDR1 and CDR2 are MRHNA and SNTAGT.

This clonotype was recorded a few times. The chain is built from TRBV15 and TRBJ2-3, with D possibly TRBD2 on 6 matching bases. The CDR3 totals 15 residues. The V and J ends lost 3 bases and 8 bases respectively, with 18 bases between them. Germline CDR1 LNHNV, CDR2 YYDKDF (reference sequence). The CDR3 DNA is TGTGCCACCAGCAGGGGACTGGGGGAAGCCGGTACGCAGTATTTT. It encodes CATSRGLGEAGTQYF.

This clonotype was picked up many times. The rearrangement uses TRBV12-3 or TRBV12-4 and TRBJ2-1, with 8 bases that match TRBD2. This CDR3 has 12 amino acids. With V trimmed by 7 bases and J by 7 bases, 3 bases remained unmatched. CDR3 region: CASMAGGNEQFF. The CDR3 nucleotides are TGTGCCAGCATGGCGGGGGGTAATGAGCAGTTCTTC.

This clonotype showed up many times. Mismatch with germline at one junction end may stem from a read error. The chain is built from TRBV28 and TRBJ2-1; D gene uncertain. This CDR3 spans 11 amino acids. Germline CDR1 reads MDHEN; CDR2 reads SYDVKM. CDR3 sequence: CASARYDEQFF. The CDR3 nucleotides read TGTGCCAGCGCCCGCTACGATGAGCAGTTCTTC.